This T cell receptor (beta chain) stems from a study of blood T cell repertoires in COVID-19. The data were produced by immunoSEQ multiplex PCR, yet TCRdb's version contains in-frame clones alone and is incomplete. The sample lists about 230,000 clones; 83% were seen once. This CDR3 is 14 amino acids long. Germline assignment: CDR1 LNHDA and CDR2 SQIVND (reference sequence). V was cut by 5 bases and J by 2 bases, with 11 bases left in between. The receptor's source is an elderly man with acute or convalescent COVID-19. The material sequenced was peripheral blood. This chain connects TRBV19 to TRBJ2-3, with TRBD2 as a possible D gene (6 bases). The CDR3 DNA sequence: TGTGCCAGTAGTGTCGGGGGACCCACAGATACGCAGTATTTT. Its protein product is CASSVGGPTDTQYF. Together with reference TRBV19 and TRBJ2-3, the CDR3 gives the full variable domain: DGGITQSPKYLFRKEGQNVTLSCEQNLNHDAMYWYRQDPGQGLRLIYYSQIVNDFQKGDIAEGYSVSREKKESFPLTVTSAQKNPTAFYLCASSVGGPTDTQYFGPGTRLTVL.